This TCR beta chain originates from a study of tumor and adjacent non-tumor tissue in lung cancer. The wider study: Stage I to III disease affected some 11 men and roughly five women aged roughly 30 to 80. Study outcomes and limitations: Normal lung showed higher cumulative top 100 clone frequency than tumor.

The CDR3 runs 16 residues. Per germline, CDR1 SGHDT and CDR2 YYEEEE. A remark on this clonotype: Antigen unknown. The junction departs from the called germline gene at one end, perhaps through a read error.

A modified ARM-PCR protocol with three rounds of nested PCR amplified TCRbeta. TCRdb passed the multiplex PCR reads through MiXCR, listing each CDR3 protein once. The table records some 100,000 distinct CDR3 sequences, 50% to 70% of them present only once. No cell sorting was done before RNA was extracted from the tissue. Distant lung tissue was collected more than 3 cm away from the tumor edge. Sequencing was carried out using distant non-tumor lung tissue. The sequence came from a man aged 30 to 39 with non-small cell lung cancer. The V and J genes are TRBV5-6 and TRBJ2-7, with 11 bases fitting TRBD2. The CDR3 sequence is CASNLGLADRTDEQYF. CDR3 DNA: TGTGCCAGCAACTTGGGACTAGCGGATCGAACGGACGAGCAGTACTTC. Drawing the rest from reference TRBV5-6 and TRBJ2-7, the complete variable domain is DAGVTQSPTHLIKTRGQQVTLRCSPKSGHDTVSWYQQALGQGPQFIFQYYEEEERQRGNFPDRFSGHQFPNYSSELNVNALLLGDSALYLCASNLGLADRTDEQYFGPGTRLTVT.